This T cell receptor (beta chain) was captured by sequencing in a study of CD8 T cells in ankylosing spondylitis. Whole-study findings and limits: Blood of patients with ankylosing spondylitis appeared to be characterized by a TCR beta motif of 8 or 9 highly homologous variants. Past research had described some motif variants in reactive arthritis synovial fluid and blood. Significant enrichment of disease-linked clones was reported in matched ankylosing spondylitis synovial fluid. CD8+ by phenotype, disease-linked clones were relatively rare in peripheral blood.

The ends lost 1 base at V and 4 bases at J; junction bases unmatched: 4. The germline V gene has CDR1 LGHNA and CDR2 YNFKEQ. The CDR3 runs to 16 residues. Generation of TCR beta libraries employed quantitative 5'-RACE incorporating molecular barcodes. TCRdb ran MiXCR on the 5' RACE reads and lists one entry per CDR3 protein. The sample comprises around 220,000 distinct CDR3 sequences, 15% to 20% of which are singletons, and roughly 46% rests with the top ten. As for this clonotype: Its antigen is not identified.

Input material: blood, either unsorted or a sorted T cell fraction (not recorded which). The receptor comes from a male donor with ankylosing spondylitis. The chain joins TRBV4-2 to TRBJ2-1; the match to TRBD2 covers 10 bases. The CDR3 reads CASSQVWTSGYNEQFF. The CDR3 DNA follows: TGTGCCAGCAGCCAAGTTTGGACTAGCGGATACAATGAGCAGTTCTTC.